This TCR beta chain was sequenced during a study of regulatory T cells in long-lasting Graves disease (dated by TCRdb to the early 2020s). General notes on the study: Antithyroid drugs had been taken for less than 3 months by newly diagnosed Graves' disease patients. Patients with persistent Graves' disease were compared with patients with newly diagnosed Graves' disease using TCR sequencing and RNA sequencing of peripheral blood. The study was registered as a clinical trial and conducted in China. A total of 33 samples were covered by TCR sequencing, comprising approximately 13 persistent and roughly 20 newly diagnosed Graves' disease patients. What the research found in general, with its limitations: More public clonotypes were shared among persistent patients (2,741) than among newly diagnosed patients (966). Sequencing and analysis were limited to the TCR beta chain. The authors acknowledged the small sample size as a limitation that may reduce accuracy. Persistent disease showed preferential use of TRBV28, TRBJ1-2 and TRBJ2-5, whereas newly diagnosed disease favored TRBV20-1 and TRBJ2-1. Compared with newly diagnosed patients, persistent Graves' disease patients had lower TCR Shannon entropy and fewer highly expanded clones, which suggests clonal expansion. Peripheral blood alone was examined, since thyroid tissue, which constituted the primary lesion, could not be accessed.

A word on this clonotype: The target of this receptor is not known. Nothing much larger sits one base from this clone, and base qualities are not available.

The time point label on this specimen signifies: newly diagnosed GD, antithyroid drugs for less than 3 months. For both TCR sequencing and RNA sequencing, RNA was extracted from PBMCs using TRIzol. The diagnosis of Graves' disease was made according to American Thyroid Association guidelines. Recruitment of patients was carried out at an endocrinology department in Xi'an, China. Each patient gave about 8.1 milliliters of peripheral blood, collected in an EDTA anticoagulant tube. Ficoll Paque Plus density gradient separation was used to isolate PBMCs, and no additional T cell sorting was done. An Agilent 2100 Bioanalyzer and agarose gel were used to check RNA quality, and a NanoDrop 2000 was used to measure RNA concentration. V is pruned by 5 bases and J by 2 bases, leaving 5 bases of the junction without a gene match. Counted from cysteine to phenylalanine, this CDR3 has 14 amino acids. Kept here is only the CDR3 DNA, which spans 42 bases and is read in frame from base 1. From the germline V gene (reference sequence), CDR1 is LNHDA and CDR2 is SQIVND.

Libraries were made using multiplex PCR. These reads were obtained on an Illumina HiSeq 4000. iRepertoire HTBI primers and Arm-PCR amplification of CDR3 regions were used to construct TCR beta libraries. Gel purification was performed on PCR products prior to sequencing. Processing in the source paper ran as follows. Across samples, 60 to 80 TRBV and 13 to 15 TRBJ segments were identified and used for gene usage analysis of CDR3 amino acid clonotypes. COPE and FqMerger were used to merge the filtered high-quality paired reads into contigs. Contigs were aligned with BLAST to IMGT TRBV, TRBD and TRBJ reference genes, and CDR3 was defined per IMGT. Clonotypes above 0.1% frequency were classified as highly expanded clones. Repertoire diversity was measured by Shannon entropy, and V-J evenness by the Gini coefficient. Clonotypes shared by more than one individual were considered public. Through fastp at Q25 and MiXCR, TCRdb rebuilt clones from the public reads, retaining in-frame beta chains. Merged by CDR3 protein, the rows form single entries marked with the most common genes and DNA. TCRdb, not the original authors, processed these V and J calls. The sample table lists around 450,000 distinct CDR3 sequences, 15% of them with a count of one. Of the sample, about 7.8% is held by the ten largest clones.

These same records also appear under a second study, on T cells in Graves' hyperthyroidism and ophthalmopathy. As the second paper documents: Stable Graves' hyperthyroidism was defined as no progression to ophthalmopathy during 18 months of follow-up. Hyperthyroidism patients were newly diagnosed, had a disease duration of under 2 months, and were aged 18 to 65 years. Any patient with an uncontrolled infection, another autoimmune disease, pregnancy or lactation was excluded. Diagnoses were based on clinical symptoms, serum thyroxine and TRAb, thyroid ultrasound and orbital computed tomography. The first round of RT-PCR for the TCR CDR3 was performed with the HTBI primer set and the Qiagen OneStep RT-PCR kit. Blood samples also contained most of the expanded thyroid clonotypes (frequency above 0.001), which suggests that blood repertoires may reflect thyroid immune responses. In cross-validation, a model built on a 13 V-J signature told ophthalmopathy apart from stable hyperthyroidism with approximately 90% sensitivity and roughly 81% specificity, and in testing the same model reached 80%/75%. In validation, progression to ophthalmopathy was predicted by the model with approximately 67% sensitivity and 72.22% specificity, a median of approximately 6.5 months before onset. To identify TCR V-J signatures that set the groups apart, the researchers used a discovery cohort of 100 or so patients, made up of under 45 with Graves' ophthalmopathy and some 60 with stable Graves' hyperthyroidism. Prospective prediction of ophthalmopathy was tested in an independent validation cohort of 18 to 20 hyperthyroidism patients and 17 patients who later progressed to ophthalmopathy. The 85 to 100 discovery patients were divided at random into training and test sets in a 7:3 ratio. Thyroid tissue and blood T-cell repertoires from six Graves' hyperthyroidism patients were also compared in the study. Following sampling, methimazole starting at 30 mg daily was given to hyperthyroidism patients, and high-dose intravenous methylprednisolone was given to ophthalmopathy patients. Libraries were constructed in a second round of multiplex PCR, after which size selection and purification were performed. The libraries were sequenced on an Illumina HiSeq2000 using paired-end 100 bp reads. SOAPnuke was used to process the raw data, throwing out any read that contained adapters or uncalled bases, had a mean Phred below 15, or lacked an exact constant-primer or identifier match. High-quality paired reads were merged with COPE v1.2.5, and unique nucleotide sequences were defined as clonotypes. Clonotypes were aligned to IMGT TRBV, TRBD and TRBJ reference segments using MiTCR v1.1. The analysis included only V-J combinations with a frequency above 0.0001, which together covered around 99% of the repertoires. The TCS score was defined as the ratio of F50 (clonal expansion) to E x V (chaos), calculated using BLOSUM62-based TCRdist between CDR3 peptides within each V-J. Welch's t-statistics and random forest reduced around 550 V-J features to 10 to 15, which were used in a naive Bayes classifier (R e1071). No statistical method was used to set the sample size in advance, and investigators knew the group allocation. TCR Vbeta CDR3 sequencing of some 140 peripheral blood samples (roughly 43 ophthalmopathy, roughly 72 hyperthyroidism and approximately 17 progressor patients) is reported in the paper.

Sequencing was performed on peripheral blood mononuclear cells (PBMCs), taken at new diagnosis, from a patient treated with antithyroid drugs. The sequence links TRBV19 to TRBJ2-7; TRBD1 agrees with 8 junctional bases. The receptor comes from a woman aged 40 to 49 with Graves disease. Donor details come from another sample of the same person, matched by shared clones. The nucleotide sequence reads TGTGCCAGTAGTTTCAGGGGGCCTGCCTACGAGCAGTACTTC. The encoded protein is CASSFRGPAYEQYF.